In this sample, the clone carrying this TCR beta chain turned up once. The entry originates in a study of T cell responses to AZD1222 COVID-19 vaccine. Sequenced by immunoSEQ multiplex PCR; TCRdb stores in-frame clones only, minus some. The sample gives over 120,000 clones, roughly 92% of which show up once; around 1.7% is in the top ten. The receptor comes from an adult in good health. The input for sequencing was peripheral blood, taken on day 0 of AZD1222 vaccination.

Here the CDR3 reads CASSRTSGSNLHEQYF. The CDR3 DNA sequence: TGCGCCAGCAGCCGGACTAGCGGGAGCAATCTCCACGAGCAGTACTTC. The chain joins TRBV5-1 to TRBJ2-7, with 13 bases fitting TRBD2. This CDR3 has 16 amino acids. Germline assignment: CDR1 SGHRS and CDR2 YFSETQ. J was trimmed by 5 bases and V by 4 bases; bases with no gene match: 9.